The entry below describes one T cell receptor beta chain. Its antigen is unknown. This sample is part of a study of T cell responses to AZD1222 COVID-19 vaccine. General study results and limits: Clonal diversity may have been underestimated, and the donors were mostly white British, with more females than males. CD4 TCRs covered the whole spike, strongest at regions 160-218 and 743-854. Following two doses of AZD1222, Spike-specific TCR breadth and depth rose. Repertoires were collected only later (after the peak T cell response had occurred).

Measured with immunoSEQ multiplex PCR; TCRdb has only the in-frame clones, and not every one. The sample has tens of thousands of clones, approximately 85% seen once; the top ten hold about 13%. J was trimmed by 9 bases and V by 2 bases; bases with no gene match: 15. Germline values: CDR1 SEHNR, CDR2 FQNEAQ (reference sequence). CDR3 length: 17 amino acids. Sequenced material: peripheral blood, taken on day 0 of AZD1222 vaccination. This sequence joins TRBV7-9 and TRBJ2-1, with 8 bases fitting TRBD2. This TCR was recovered from an adult in good health. The CDR3 here is CASSLTAGTRDQGEQFF. CDR3 nucleotide sequence: TGTGCCAGCAGCTTAACCGCCGGGACTAGGGATCAGGGTGAGCAGTTCTTC.